This T cell receptor (beta chain) was sequenced in a study of T cell changes during pregnancy in multiple sclerosis. Only in-frame clones appear in the TCRdb table, and some are missing; sequencing was by immunoSEQ multiplex PCR. This table has 79,000 or so clones, approximately 90% appearing once. Unmatched junction bases numbered 3, after V lost 3 bases and J lost 4 bases. Germline V gene lookup returns CDR1 GTSNPN and CDR2 SVGIG (reference sequence). The CDR3 has 13 amino acids. Sample: CD4+ T cells from peripheral blood mononuclear cells, taken before pregnancy. V usage is TRBV30 and J usage is TRBJ2-7; 10 bases line up with TRBD1. This clonotype was sampled from a female donor with multiple sclerosis, enrolled in a pregnancy study. CDR3 amino acids: CAWRDRGFYEQYF. The CDR3 DNA reads TGTGCCTGGAGGGACAGGGGGTTTTACGAGCAGTACTTC.